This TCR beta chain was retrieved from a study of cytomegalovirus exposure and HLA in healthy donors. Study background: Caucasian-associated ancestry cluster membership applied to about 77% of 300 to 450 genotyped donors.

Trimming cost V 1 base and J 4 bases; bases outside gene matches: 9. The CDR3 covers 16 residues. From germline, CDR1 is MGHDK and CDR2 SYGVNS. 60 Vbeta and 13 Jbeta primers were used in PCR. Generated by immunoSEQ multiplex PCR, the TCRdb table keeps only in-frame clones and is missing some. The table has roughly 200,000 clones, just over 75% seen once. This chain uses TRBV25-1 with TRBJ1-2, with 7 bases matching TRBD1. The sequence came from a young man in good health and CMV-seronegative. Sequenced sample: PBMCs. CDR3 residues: CASSESGGGNSYGYTF. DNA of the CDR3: TGTGCCAGCAGTGAATCCGGAGGGGGCAATAGCTATGGCTACACCTTC.